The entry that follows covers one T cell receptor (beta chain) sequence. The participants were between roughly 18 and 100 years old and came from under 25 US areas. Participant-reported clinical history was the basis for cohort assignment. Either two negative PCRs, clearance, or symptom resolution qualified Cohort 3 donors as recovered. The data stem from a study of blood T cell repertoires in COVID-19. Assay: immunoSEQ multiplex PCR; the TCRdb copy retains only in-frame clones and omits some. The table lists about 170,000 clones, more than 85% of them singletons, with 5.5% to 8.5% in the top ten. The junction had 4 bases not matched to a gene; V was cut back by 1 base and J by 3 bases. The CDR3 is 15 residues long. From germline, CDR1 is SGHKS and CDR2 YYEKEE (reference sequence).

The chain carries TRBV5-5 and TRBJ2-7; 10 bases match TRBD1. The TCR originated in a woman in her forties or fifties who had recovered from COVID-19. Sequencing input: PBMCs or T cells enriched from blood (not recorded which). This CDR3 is CASSLLGTGDYEQYF. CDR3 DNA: TGTGCCAGCAGCTTGTTGGGGACAGGGGACTACGAGCAGTACTTC.